This T cell receptor beta chain was sequenced during a study of blood T cell repertoires in COVID-19. Study details: PBMCs, B-cell-depleted T cells, or T cells were the source of the cDNA or gDNA that made up the material.

The CDR3 runs to 16 residues. Germline-derived CDR1 and CDR2 are KGHSH and LQKENI. The ends lost 0 bases at V and 2 bases at J; junction bases unmatched: 3. In the original processing: Counts of nucleated cells, estimated from reference gene primer amplification, were obtained. Generated by immunoSEQ multiplex PCR, the TCRdb table keeps only in-frame clones and is missing some. That table gives V, J and clone size, and the DNA gave D and trimming. The sample has 200,000 to 250,000 clones; roughly 83% are singletons. What was sequenced was peripheral blood. This receptor was obtained from a man older than 75 with acute or convalescent COVID-19. The chain carries TRBV18 and TRBJ2-3; 9 nucleotides line up with TRBD2. Here the CDR3 reads CASSPPASGATDTQYF. CDR3 in DNA: TGTGCCAGCTCACCACCGGCTAGCGGGGCCACAGATACGCAGTATTTT.